These T cell receptor beta chains were read from a single sample in a study of graft-versus-host responses after intestinal transplantation. These TCRs' antigens remain unknown. Data came from immunoSEQ multiplex PCR; TCRdb stores just in-frame clones and leaves some out. The sample holds over 100,000 clones; just under 95% are singletons and the top ten take 0.95% to 1.5%. The sequences come from unstimulated CD8+ T cells sorted from spleen or lymph node cells, collected before transplant. These receptor sequences come from a human donor who was the organ donor for an intestinal transplant. CDR3s include the opening cysteine and the closing phenylalanine or tryptophan. The order of the fields is clone size, V gene, J gene, D gene, CDR3 DNA, CDR3 protein. D genes are given only for firm matches. Where a row states a size, it is once, few, many or the class of an expanded clone; other rows omit it.

.	TRBV4-2	TRBJ1-1	.	TGTGCCAGCAGCCAAGGTGAGGAAGCTTTCTTT	CASSQGEEAFF
.	TRBV6-5	TRBJ1-2	.	TGTGCCAGCAGGAAGAACAGCCCTGGGGACTATGGCTACACCTTC	CASRKNSPGDYGYTF
.	TRBV7-8	TRBJ2-2	.	TGTGCCAGCAGCTTATGGGGAGAGGTCGGGGAGCTGTTTTTT	CASSLWGEVGELFF
.	TRBV19	TRBJ1-5	.	TGTGCCAGTAGTATAGATCAGATATATAGCAATCAGCCCCAGCATTTT	CASSIDQIYSNQPQHF
.	TRBV7-7	TRBJ2-7	.	TGTGCCAGCAGCTTAGTGCTTAACGACGAGCAGTACTTC	CASSLVLNDEQYF
.	TRBV6-1	TRBJ1-2	.	TGTGCCAGCCGGGACACCACCTATGGCTACACCTTC	CASRDTTYGYTF
.	TRBV7-9	TRBJ1-2	TRBD1	TGTGCCAGCAGCTTAGAGGGGGCTGAATACACCTTC	CASSLEGAEYTF
.	TRBV11-3	TRBJ2-1	TRBD2	TGTGCCAGCAGCCCTGGCGGGAGGGCCGCTGAGCAGTTCTTC	CASSPGGRAAEQFF
.	TRBV14	TRBJ1-1	.	TGTGCCAGCAGCCAAGGCAACACTGAAGCTTTCTTT	CASSQGNTEAFF
once	TRBV15	TRBJ2-2	.	TGTGCCACCAGCAGAGGCGGCAAAGCGGGTGGAGGTAGGAGCACCGGGGAGCTGTTTTTT	CATSRGGKAGGGRSTGELFF
few	TRBV19	TRBJ2-3	.	TGTGCCAGTAGTACACAAAACACAGATACGCAGTATTTT	CASSTQNTDTQYF
.	TRBV5-1	TRBJ1-2	.	TGCGCCAGCAGCTCCTCGGGTTTAAATAATGGCTACACCTTC	CASSSSGLNNGYTF
.	TRBV7-9	TRBJ2-7	TRBD1	TGTGCCAGCAGCCCCGGGACAGTAGCCGAGCAGTACTTC	CASSPGTVAEQYF
once	TRBV29-1	TRBJ2-7	TRBD1	TGCAGCGCTGGTGGGGGATTAACAGGGGACTACGAGCAGTACTTC	CSAGGGLTGDYEQYF
.	TRBV7-6	TRBJ2-1	TRBD2	TGTGCCAGCAGCTTGGCGGGAGGGTTGGCACACCATGAGCAGTTCTTC	CASSLAGGLAHHEQFF
.	TRBV28	TRBJ2-7	.	TGTGCCAGCAGGGGGGCTTTGCGGTCGGCAGGCGAGCAGTACTTC	CASRGALRSAGEQYF
.	TRBV28	TRBJ1-5	.	TGTGCCAGCAGTTTTGGGGGAGTTTCAGGGGCCCAGCATTTT	CASSFGGVSGAQHF
.	TRBV4-1	TRBJ2-7	TRBD2	TGCGCCAGCAGCCAAGTGGAGACTAGCGGGCCCGCCTACGAGCAGTACTTC	CASSQVETSGPAYEQYF
once	TRBV7-9	TRBJ1-4	.	TGTGCCAGCAGAACTGGCGGGACTAATGAAAAACTGTTTTTT	CASRTGGTNEKLFF
.	TRBV9	TRBJ2-7	TRBD2	TGTGCCAGCAGCGCCGGACTAGCTCCTACCTACGAGCAGTACTTC	CASSAGLAPTYEQYF
.	TRBV7-9	TRBJ2-1	TRBD2	TGTGCCAGCACCGCCTTGCTAGCGGGAGGGGATGAGCAGTTCTTC	CASTALLAGGDEQFF
.	TRBV5-4	TRBJ2-3	TRBD2	TGTGCCAGCAGCTTGCGGGAGGGCCCTTCAGATACGCAGTATTTT	CASSLREGPSDTQYF
.	TRBV4-1	TRBJ2-1	.	TGCGCCAGCAGCCAAGATGGGTTGGATGAGCAGTTCTTC	CASSQDGLDEQFF
.	TRBV9	TRBJ2-2	TRBD2	TGTGCCAGCAGCTCTCATAGCGGGAGCTCCACCGGGGAGCTGTTTTTT	CASSSHSGSSTGELFF
.	TRBV6-1	TRBJ2-3	TRBD2	TGTGCCAGCAGTACATTAGCGGGAAGAGATACGCAGTATTTT	CASSTLAGRDTQYF
.	TRBV27	TRBJ1-1	.	TGTGCCAGCAGTTTAAGGGGGAGCACTGAAGCTTTCTTT	CASSLRGSTEAFF
.	TRBV2	TRBJ2-1	.	TGTGCCAGCAGTTATGGACTAAGCAATGAGCAGTTCTTC	CASSYGLSNEQFF
once	TRBV4-1	TRBJ2-7	.	TGCGCCAGCAGCCAAGATCGTGGAGGCCCGTACGAGCAGTACTTC	CASSQDRGGPYEQYF
.	TRBV10-3	TRBJ2-2	.	TGTGCCATAGGGGGGGGCACCGGGGAGCTGTTTTTT	CAIGGGTGELFF
once	TRBV12-5	TRBJ2-1	.	TGTGCTAGTGGTTTGGGGCGGGTTGGACATGAGCAGTTCTTC	CASGLGRVGHEQFF
.	TRBV25-1	TRBJ2-5	.	TGTGCCAGCAGTGAAAAAAGACCGGGCCAGGTGTTGGTGGAGACCCAGTACTTC	CASSEKRPGQVLVETQYF
once	TRBV27	TRBJ2-7	TRBD2	TGTGCCAGCCATCCAGGAAGCGGGAGTTTCGACGAGCAGTACTTC	CASHPGSGSFDEQYF
.	TRBV30	TRBJ2-7	TRBD2	TGTGCCTGGAGCCTTCCGGGACTAGCGGGGATTGAGCAGTACTTC	CAWSLPGLAGIEQYF
.	TRBV25-1	TRBJ2-7	TRBD2	TGTGCCAGCAGCTCACCGGGACTAGGAAGCGAGCAGTACTTC	CASSSPGLGSEQYF
.	TRBV9	TRBJ1-1	TRBD1	TGTGCCAGCAGCGGACAGGGGAGCCTAGAAGCTTTCTTT	CASSGQGSLEAFF
.	TRBV29-1	TRBJ2-7	.	TGCAGCGTTGCAGGCCAGATTTCCTACGAGCAGTACTTC	CSVAGQISYEQYF
.	TRBV10-3	TRBJ2-5	TRBD2	TGTGCCATCAGTGAGTCGATGACTAGCGGGATCCAAGAGACCCAGTACTTC	CAISESMTSGIQETQYF
.	TRBV9	TRBJ2-3	TRBD2	TGTGCCAGCAGCGTAGCTTACACTAGCGGGAGGGCAACAGATACGCAGTATTTT	CASSVAYTSGRATDTQYF
few	TRBV4-1	TRBJ2-7	TRBD1	TGCGCCAGCAGCCCGGGACAGGGAAAGTACGAGCAGTACTTC	CASSPGQGKYEQYF
.	TRBV7-9	TRBJ2-7	TRBD2	TGTGCCAGCAGCGAAGGGACTAGCGGGAGCACCGAGCAGTACTTC	CASSEGTSGSTEQYF
.	TRBV9	TRBJ2-1	.	TGTGCCAGCAGCGTAGGTTCTGGACGGAGTAACTCCTACAATGAGCAGTTCTTC	CASSVGSGRSNSYNEQFF
once	TRBV9	TRBJ2-7	TRBD1	TGTGCCAGCAGCCCGCAGGGGACAGCCTACGAGCAGTACTTC	CASSPQGTAYEQYF
.	TRBV19	TRBJ2-7	.	TGTGCCAGTAGTATTGACCACTCTTACGAGCAGTACTTC	CASSIDHSYEQYF
.	TRBV4-1	TRBJ1-1	.	TGCGCCAGCAGCCAATCTCAGGGCCGAAACACTGAAGCTTTCTTT	CASSQSQGRNTEAFF
.	TRBV9	TRBJ1-3	.	TGTGCCAGCAGCCCACGAGGGGCGACTGGAAACACCATATATTTT	CASSPRGATGNTIYF
.	TRBV9	TRBJ2-7	.	TGTGCCAGCAGCCCACTGGGCCGAGACAGGGAGGGGTACGAGCAGTACTTC	CASSPLGRDREGYEQYF
.	TRBV27	TRBJ2-7	TRBD1	TGTGCCAGCAGTGCCGGGACAGAAACCCAGTACGAGCAGTACTTC	CASSAGTETQYEQYF
.	TRBV12-5	TRBJ2-7	TRBD1	TGTGCTAGTGGTGATCCCGGGACAGGGTCCTACGAGCAGTACTTC	CASGDPGTGSYEQYF
.	TRBV30	TRBJ2-7	.	TGTGCCTGGAGTGTGCAGGGAGCCCACGAGCAGTACTTC	CAWSVQGAHEQYF
.	TRBV19	TRBJ2-7	TRBD1	TGTGCCAGTAGTATGCTCGGGACAGGGTCTTGGGAAGAGCAGTACTTC	CASSMLGTGSWEEQYF
.	TRBV27	TRBJ1-1	.	TGTGCCAGCGTGAGGGGCCCTGAAGCTTTCTTT	CASVRGPEAFF
.	TRBV4-1	TRBJ2-5	TRBD1	TGCGCCAGCAGCCCGCTCGGACAGGATCGCGGGGAGACCCAGTACTTC	CASSPLGQDRGETQYF
.	TRBV11-2	TRBJ2-1	.	TGTGCCAGCAGCCCCCCTGAGATGGGGCCGAATGAGCAGTTCTTC	CASSPPEMGPNEQFF
.	TRBV28	TRBJ2-7	.	TGTGCCAGCAGTCCATCCTCGGGGGTAGGGGCCTACGAGCAGTACTTC	CASSPSSGVGAYEQYF
once	TRBV4-1	TRBJ2-7	.	TGCGCCAGCAGCCAGGAGAGCAGTTCCTACGAGCAGTACTTC	CASSQESSSYEQYF
.	TRBV2	TRBJ2-1	.	TGTGCCAGCAGTGAAGATCGGCTAGCGCCCTACAATGAGCAGTTCTTC	CASSEDRLAPYNEQFF
.	TRBV28	TRBJ2-7	TRBD1	TGTGCCAGCAGTTTAGCCGGGACAGGAGACGAGCAGTACTTC	CASSLAGTGDEQYF
.	TRBV4-1	TRBJ2-5	TRBD2	TGCGCCAGCAGCCAAGTACAGACTAGCAGCCAAGAGACCCAGTACTTC	CASSQVQTSSQETQYF
.	TRBV16	TRBJ1-1	.	TGTGCCGCCATCGGGGGGAGCATGAACACTGAAGCTTTCTTT	CAAIGGSMNTEAFF